This entry features one TCR beta chain sequence. The antigen is undetermined. Only in-frame clones appear in the TCRdb table, and some are missing; sequencing was by immunoSEQ multiplex PCR. The sample gives around 13,000 clones, approximately 85% of which show up once; more than 5% is in the top ten. Repertoires were sampled repeatedly during chemoradiotherapy. The data are from a study of chemoradiotherapy in HPV16-positive cancers. Study-level findings and limits: Non-HPV-specific T cells did not expand in tumors during treatment, whereas candidate HPV-specific clones and E7-related motifs did.

There are 15 residues in the CDR3. V was pared by 0 bases and J by 10 bases, with 15 bases between. Looked up from germline, CDR1 is LGHNA and CDR2 is YNFKEQ. The origin of this receptor is a human donor with HPV-associated anogenital cancer. The rearrangement joins TRBV4-2 to TRBJ1-4; a possible D gene is TRBD1 (5 bases). Sequenced here: blood, sampled from a patient who underwent chemoradiotherapy. CDR3 sequence reads: CASSQDQGFGGKLFF. In nucleotides, the CDR3 is TGTGCCAGCAGCCAAGATCAAGGATTCGGGGGAAAACTGTTTTTT.